Listed below are T cell receptor beta chains from one sample, sequenced in a study of technical replicates of blood from a handful of donors. Profiling relied on immunoSEQ multiplex PCR, and the TCRdb table lists in-frame clones only, not all of them. The table has about 69,000 clones, approximately 88% seen once. The specimen was PBMCs. Source of these receptors: a human donor in good health. Some clones in this sample may be carry-over from other donors' samples. Both conserved end residues are part of each CDR3. A D gene is named only where the DNA matches it firmly. A row's size may be missing; if present it is once, few, many or a size class.

d_call j_call v_call clone_size cdr3_nt cdr3_aa
TRBD2 TRBJ2-7 TRBV25-1 . TGTGCCAGCAGTGAAATAGGACTAGCGGGCGACGAGCAGTACTTC CASSEIGLAGDEQYF
TRBD2 TRBJ2-1 TRBV5-6 few TGTGCCAGCAGCTTGATCGGGACTAGCAGGTTAAATGAGCAGTTCTTC CASSLIGTSRLNEQFF
. TRBJ1-5 TRBV6-4 . TGTGCCAGCAGCTGGACAGTCAATCAGCCCCAGCATTTT CASSWTVNQPQHF
. TRBJ2-7 TRBV11-1 . TGTGCCAGCAGCTTATTGTTGGGGGCACCCTACGAGCAGTACTTC CASSLLLGAPYEQYF
TRBD1 TRBJ1-6 TRBV7-9 . TGTGCCAGCAGCTTAGTTGGGACAGGGTTTACACCCCTCCACTTT CASSLVGTGFTPLHF
. TRBJ2-1 TRBV7-9 . TGTGCCAGCAGCCAAAGGACTGTTAATGAGCAGTTCTTC CASSQRTVNEQFF
. TRBJ2-6 TRBV6-6 . TGCGCGGTAGGGGCCAACGTCCTGACTTTC CAVGANVLTF
TRBD1 TRBJ1-4 TRBV2 . TGTGCCAGCAGTCGACAGGGGGGAAATGAAAAACTGTTTTTT CASSRQGGNEKLFF
TRBD1 TRBJ1-1 TRBV5-1 . TGCGCCAGCAGCTTAACAGGGGGCTTAGCTTTCTTT CASSLTGGLAFF
. TRBJ2-7 TRBV19 . TGTGCCAGTAGCCCGATACAGGGATTCTCCTACGAGCAGTACTTC CASSPIQGFSYEQYF
TRBD2 TRBJ2-3 TRBV5-1 . TGCGCCAGCAGCTTGACTAGCGGAGACGGTACGCAGTATTTT CASSLTSGDGTQYF
TRBD1 TRBJ1-5 TRBV19 . TGTGCCAGTAGCCACCTTTCCGGCGGGTCCAGGGGGCGTGAGCCCCAGCATTTT CASSHLSGGSRGREPQHF
. TRBJ1-1 TRBV5-6 . TGTGCCAGCAGCTTTAATTGGGCGAACACTGAAGCTTTCTTT CASSFNWANTEAFF
. TRBJ2-5 TRBV7-9 . TGTGCCAGCAGCCACCCGGGGTTACAAGAGACCCAGTACTTC CASSHPGLQETQYF
TRBD1 TRBJ2-3 TRBV19 . TGTGCCAGTAGTTGGGCAGGGGGCGCAGATACGCAGTATTTT CASSWAGGADTQYF
. TRBJ1-1 TRBV27 . TGTGCCAGCAGTGGGCAAGCGAACACTGAAGCTTTCTTT CASSGQANTEAFF
. TRBJ2-1 TRBV5-4 . TGTGCCAGCAGCTTGTCAGGGTACAATGAGCAGTTCTTC CASSLSGYNEQFF
. TRBJ1-4 TRBV9 . TGTGCCAGCAGCCCCCTCCGTGGCAGGACTAATGAAAAACTGTTTTTT CASSPLRGRTNEKLFF
TRBD1 TRBJ2-7 TRBV18 once TGTGCCAGCTCCCGTGAGGCAGGGGGCGGCTACGAGCAGTACTTC CASSREAGGGYEQYF
TRBD2 TRBJ2-1 TRBV7-9 . TGTGCCAGCAGTCCCGGGGGGTTTGAGCAGTTCTTC CASSPGGFEQFF
TRBD2 TRBJ2-1 TRBV7-8 . TGTGCCAGCAGCCGCGGGAGAGAGCAGTTCTTC CASSRGREQFF
. TRBJ2-5 TRBV11-1 . TGTGCCAGCAGCGCGAGCCCTCAAGAGACCCAGTACTTC CASSASPQETQYF
TRBD2 TRBJ2-7 TRBV5-1 . TGCGCCAGCAGCCCGAGATCTAGCGGGATTTCCTACGAGCAGTACTTC CASSPRSSGISYEQYF
. TRBJ2-1 TRBV4-3 . TGCGCCAGCAGCCAAGATCGGGGTAGCTCCTACAATGAGCAGTTCTTC CASSQDRGSSYNEQFF
TRBD1 TRBJ2-1 TRBV4-2 . TGTGCCAGCAGCCGAGGGACAGGGGATCTCCGCCCCAATGAGCAGTTCTTC CASSRGTGDLRPNEQFF
. TRBJ1-5 TRBV4-2 . TGTGCCAGCAGCCAAGGTCGGCCGGGGCCCCAGCATTTT CASSQGRPGPQHF